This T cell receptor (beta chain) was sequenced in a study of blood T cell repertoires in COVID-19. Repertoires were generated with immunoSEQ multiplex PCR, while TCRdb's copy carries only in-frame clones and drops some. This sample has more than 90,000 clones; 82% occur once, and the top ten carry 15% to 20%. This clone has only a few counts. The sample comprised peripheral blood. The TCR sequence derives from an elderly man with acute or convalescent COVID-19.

CDR3 residues: CASSQGGGPYGYTF. The DNA for the CDR3 is TGCGCCAGCAGCCAGGGAGGGGGGCCCTATGGCTACACCTTC. The V and J genes are TRBV4-1 and TRBJ1-2; D is possibly TRBD1 (6 bases). From germline, CDR1 is MGHRA and CDR2 YSYEKL. Trimming removed 3 bases from V and 4 bases from J, with 12 bases in between. The CDR3 is 14 residues long.